Here is one T cell receptor beta chain with its context. Its antigen is currently unknown. Germline V lookup: CDR1 SGHAT, CDR2 FQNNGV. The trim removed 5 bases at V and 6 bases at J, leaving 10 bases unmatched. The CDR3 consists of 15 residues. UMIs and a universal primer site were added when TCR cDNA was made by 5'RACE template switching. TCRdb called the 5' RACE reads again in MiXCR, with one record for every CDR3 protein. Of about 320,000 distinct CDR3 sequences listed, around 13% were seen once; the top ten hold approximately 3.4%. The data stem from a study of T cells after yellow fever vaccination. Study-level results: CD4 and CD8 compartments shared a small share of clonotypes, likely from convergent recombination. Boosting was followed by the reappearance of most primary-vaccination clones (around 95% CD4, around 90% CD8). Researchers report a weaker secondary response that nonetheless peaked faster, day 5 versus 15.

Sequencing used CD4+ T cells sorted from PBMCs, obtained 15 days after the yellow fever booster vaccination. The gene calls are TRBV11-2 and TRBJ2-3, with 8 bases lining up with TRBD2. The TCR comes from a man between 18 and 35 years old who received the YFV17D yellow fever vaccine. CDR3 nucleotides: TGTGCCAGCAGCCCACAACTAGCGGCCGCGGATACGCAGTATTTT. Translating gives CASSPQLAAADTQYF. Filled out from reference TRBV11-2 and TRBJ2-3, the complete variable domain reads EAGVAQSPRYKIIEKRQSVAFWCNPISGHATLYWYQQILGQGPKLLIQFQNNGVVDDSQLPKDRFSAERLKGVDSTLKIQPAKLEDSAVYLCASSPQLAAADTQYFGPGTRLTVL.